The rows below give T cell receptor beta chains drawn from one sample of a study of blood T cells in healthy people across ages. Using its own MiXCR run on the 5' RACE reads, TCRdb lists one record per CDR3 protein. The sample shows about 800,000 distinct CDR3 sequences, 55% to 75% of them seen only once. Sample: blood. The receptors shown here come from a man aged 25-40 years in good health. The CDR3 runs from the conserved cysteine through the conserved F or W. D genes are given only for firm matches. Clone size is not always given. Where it is, it says once, few, many or a class for expanded clones.

j_gene	abundance	v_gene	d_gene	CDR3aa	CDR3nt
TRBJ2-1	-	TRBV6-5	-	CAGGQGTEQFF	TGTGCCGGGGGGCAGGGGACTGAGCAGTTCTTC
TRBJ2-1	-	TRBV24-1	-	CATVTNEQFF	TGTGCCACCGTAACGAATGAGCAGTTCTTC
TRBJ1-1	-	TRBV29-1	-	CSVLVAGQQAFF	TGCAGCGTTCTAGTAGCCGGGCAACAAGCTTTCTTT
TRBJ2-1	-	TRBV2	TRBD2	CASSVRLAGGNGEQFF	TGTGCCAGCAGTGTCAGACTAGCCGGAGGGAACGGTGAGCAGTTCTTC
TRBJ2-7	-	TRBV24-1	-	CATGEQYF	TGTGCCACCGGAGAGCAGTACTTC
TRBJ2-7	-	TRBV4-2	-	CASSQEGSGGPPTYEQYF	TGTGCCAGCAGCCAAGAGGGGTCGGGCGGTCCTCCAACCTACGAGCAGTACTTC
TRBJ2-5	-	TRBV4-2	TRBD2	CASSREPGLAGETQYF	TGTGCCAGCAGCCGGGAACCGGGACTAGCTGGAGAGACCCAGTACTTC
TRBJ1-6	-	TRBV20-1	-	CSAKRGNNSPLHF	TGCAGTGCTAAACGTGGCAATAATTCACCCCTCCACTTT
TRBJ2-7	few	TRBV10-3	TRBD1	CAISESSGGGKYEQYF	TGTGCCATCAGTGAGTCCTCAGGGGGCGGAAAATACGAGCAGTACTTC
TRBJ2-2	few	TRBV28	-	CASSLLGQGVRTGELFF	TGTGCCAGCAGTTTATTAGGGCAGGGAGTGCGGACCGGGGAGCTGTTTTTT
TRBJ2-5	few	TRBV20-1	TRBD2	CSALAGGPRETQYF	TGCAGTGCTTTAGCGGGGGGGCCGAGAGAGACCCAGTACTTC
TRBJ2-7	-	TRBV6-2/TRBV6-3	-	CASSYSTSSYEQYF	TGTGCCAGCAGTTACTCGACTAGCTCCTACGAGCAGTACTTC
TRBJ1-5	-	TRBV21-1	-	CAWDKYNQPQHF	TGTGCCTGGGACAAATACAATCAGCCCCAGCATTTT
TRBJ2-7	-	TRBV11-2	TRBD1	CASRDPGTGHSEQYF	TGTGCCAGCCGCGACCCCGGGACAGGGCATTCCGAGCAGTACTTC
TRBJ1-2	-	TRBV20-1	-	CSARRQSTNYGYTF	TGCAGTGCTAGACGACAGTCTACTAACTATGGCTACACCTTC
TRBJ2-6	once	TRBV20-1	-	CSATSRGASGANVLTF	TGCAGTGCTACCTCCCGGGGGGCCTCTGGGGCCAACGTCCTGACTTTC
TRBJ1-2	-	TRBV28	TRBD1	CASSPLGTGGYYGYTF	TGTGCCAGCAGCCCACTGGGGACAGGGGGCTACTATGGCTACACCTTC
TRBJ2-1	few	TRBV20-1	-	CSARDVGALRDNEQFF	TGCAGTGCTAGAGATGTAGGGGCCCTCCGGGACAATGAGCAGTTCTTC
TRBJ2-3	-	TRBV24-1	-	CATSDPDGTDTQYF	TGTGCCACCAGTGACCCCGACGGCACAGATACGCAGTATTTT
TRBJ2-7	once	TRBV19	TRBD1	CASRGQGHYEQYF	TGTGCCAGTAGAGGACAGGGGCACTACGAGCAGTACTTC
TRBJ1-1	-	TRBV6-5	-	CASSCRDLNTEAFF	TGTGCCAGCAGTTGCCGGGATTTAAACACTGAAGCTTTCTTT
TRBJ2-5	few	TRBV5-1	TRBD2	CATRELGLAEETQYF	TGCGCCACGCGAGAATTGGGACTAGCGGAAGAGACCCAGTACTTC
TRBJ2-3	few	TRBV25-1	TRBD2	CASSRGGRTDTQYF	TGTGCCAGCAGTCGGGGGGGTCGCACAGATACGCAGTATTTT
TRBJ2-5	-	TRBV13	-	CARSYPKETQYF	TGTGCCCGCAGCTATCCGAAAGAGACCCAGTACTTC
TRBJ2-1	-	TRBV29-1	TRBD2	CSVETSGNNEQFF	TGCAGCGTTGAAACTAGCGGGAACAATGAGCAGTTCTTC
TRBJ2-7	-	TRBV7-9	TRBD2	CASSLACSGRISYEQYF	TGTGCCAGCAGCTTAGCGTGTAGCGGGAGAATCTCCTACGAGCAGTACTTC
TRBJ2-7	-	TRBV4-2	-	CASSQELESYEQYF	TGTGCCAGCAGCCAAGAACTGGAGAGCTACGAGCAGTACTTC
TRBJ2-3	-	TRBV20-1	-	CSARDWVGVDTQYF	TGCAGTGCTAGAGATTGGGTGGGGGTGGATACGCAGTATTTT
TRBJ2-6	-	TRBV7-3	-	CASSRGGRTGANVLTF	TGTGCCAGCAGCCGCGGAGGTCGGACTGGGGCCAACGTCCTGACTTTC
TRBJ2-1	-	TRBV19	-	CASSSETIVGEQFF	TGTGCCAGTAGCAGTGAGACTATAGTCGGTGAGCAGTTCTTC
TRBJ2-2	-	TRBV7-2	-	CASSLASHRVNTGELFF	TGTGCCAGCAGCTTAGCATCCCACAGGGTGAACACCGGGGAGCTGTTTTTT
TRBJ2-3	-	TRBV12-3/TRBV12-4	-	CASSFVGPTDTQYF	TGTGCCAGCAGTTTTGTGGGGCCAACGGATACGCAGTATTTT
TRBJ2-7	few	TRBV20-1	TRBD1	CSARQGVIGEQYF	TGCAGTGCTAGACAGGGGGTCATCGGGGAGCAGTACTTC
TRBJ2-7	-	TRBV7-2	TRBD1	CASSRTGTAAYEQYF	TGTGCCAGCAGCAGGACCGGGACAGCCGCCTACGAGCAGTACTTC
TRBJ2-5	-	TRBV20-1	TRBD2	CSASSMAGGRETQYF	TGCAGTGCTAGTTCGATGGCGGGAGGACGGGAGACCCAGTACTTC
TRBJ1-2	few	TRBV4-3	-	CASSQVGGEPYGYTF	TGCGCCAGCAGCCAAGTTGGAGGGGAGCCATATGGCTACACCTTC
TRBJ2-3	-	TRBV9	-	CASNSDSSRDTQYF	TGTGCCAGCAACAGTGACAGCTCTCGGGATACGCAGTATTTT
TRBJ2-7	-	TRBV10-1	-	CASSERAGDEQYF	TGCGCCAGCAGTGAGCGCGCCGGGGACGAGCAGTACTTC
TRBJ2-1	-	TRBV20-1	-	CRAKEANVGNEQFF	TGCAGGGCTAAGGAAGCAAACGTGGGAAATGAGCAGTTCTTC
TRBJ1-4	-	TRBV29-1	-	CSAAANEKLFF	TGCAGCGCGGCGGCAAATGAAAAACTGTTTTTT
TRBJ2-1	few	TRBV29-1	-	CSGLDREQFF	TGCAGCGGTTTGGATCGTGAGCAGTTCTTC
TRBJ2-6	few	TRBV9	-	CASSVEGGGGSGANVLTF	TGTGCCAGCAGCGTAGAAGGAGGCGGTGGCTCTGGGGCCAACGTCCTGACTTTC
TRBJ2-3	many	TRBV4-3	-	CASSHRRFTDTQYF	TGCGCCAGCAGCCACCGAAGGTTCACAGATACGCAGTATTTT
TRBJ2-7	-	TRBV3-1	-	CASSQTSDEQYF	TGTGCCAGCAGCCAGACTTCTGACGAGCAGTACTTC
TRBJ1-2	-	TRBV6-5	-	CASSYRGGNYGYTF	TGTGCCAGCAGTTACCGCGGCGGCAACTATGGCTACACCTTC
TRBJ2-7	once	TRBV20-1	TRBD1	CSAWTGGVDEQYF	TGCAGTGCGTGGACAGGGGGAGTTGATGAGCAGTACTTC
TRBJ1-2	-	TRBV5-6	TRBD1	CASSSGTGNCGYTF	TGTGCCAGCAGCTCCGGGACAGGGAACTGTGGCTACACCTTC
TRBJ2-2	-	TRBV4-2	-	CASSQEARGGELFF	TGTGCCAGCAGCCAAGAGGCGCGTGGCGGGGAGCTGTTTTTT
TRBJ1-2	many	TRBV12-3/TRBV12-4	-	CASSWDRDYGYTF	TGTGCCAGCAGTTGGGACCGCGACTATGGCTACACCTTC
TRBJ2-7	-	TRBV6-5	-	CASSYAVGGIIEYEQYF	TGTGCCAGCAGTTACGCTGTAGGAGGGATCATTGAATACGAGCAATACTTC
TRBJ2-5	many	TRBV2	-	CAIERAPGMFETQYF	TGTGCCATCGAGAGGGCGCCCGGGATGTTTGAGACCCAGTACTTC
TRBJ1-5	-	TRBV7-2	-	CASSLALTDQPQHF	TGTGCCAGCAGCTTGGCCCTAACCGATCAGCCCCAGCATTTT
TRBJ2-7	-	TRBV5-1	-	CASSYPGGIYEQYF	TGCGCCAGCAGCTATCCTGGGGGGATCTACGAGCAGTACTTC
TRBJ2-5	once	TRBV13	TRBD2	CASSHWTGLVGRTQYF	TGTGCCAGCAGCCACTGGACTGGACTAGTCGGAAGGACCCAGTACTTC
TRBJ1-1	-	TRBV24-1	-	CATSDFGSWGGNTEAFF	TGTGCCACCAGTGATTTCGGTTCTTGGGGGGGGAACACTGAAGCTTTCTTT
TRBJ2-4	-	TRBV7-2	TRBD2	CASSLRSSGLGGEQYF	TGTGCCAGCAGCTTACGATCTAGCGGGCTAGGGGGAGAGCAGTACTTC
TRBJ1-5	-	TRBV15	-	CATSRDKGARANQPQHF	TGTGCCACCAGCAGAGACAAAGGGGCCAGGGCCAATCAGCCCCAGCATTTT
TRBJ2-1	-	TRBV24-1	-	CATSAWDEQFF	TGTGCCACCAGTGCTTGGGATGAGCAGTTCTTC
TRBJ2-7	-	TRBV20-1	-	CSARDPGRGTYEQYF	TGCAGTGCTAGAGATCCGGGGAGGGGGACCTACGAGCAGTACTTC
TRBJ2-1	-	TRBV11-2	-	CASTAGTYEQFF	TGTGCCAGCACGGCGGGGACCTATGAGCAGTTCTTC